This entry describes one T cell receptor beta chain. The data stem from a study of cytomegalovirus exposure and HLA in healthy donors. PCR amplification relied on 60 Vbeta primers (plus 13 Jbeta primers). Method: immunoSEQ multiplex PCR; TCRdb's copy keeps in-frame clones and lacks some. The profile shows more than 75,000 clones, 65% to 75% of them singletons. Trimming took 1 base from V and 0 from J, leaving 6 bases between them. The CDR3 is 14 amino acids. Germline lookup yields CDR1 SGHTA and CDR2 FQGNSA. The chain has TRBV7-2 and TRBJ1-1; possible D gene TRBD1, 5 bases. The sample taken for sequencing was PBMCs. This TCR came from a man aged 35-49 years in good health and CMV-seropositive. The CDR3 DNA reads as TGTGCCAGCAGCTTAGGACAGATGAACACTGAAGCTTTCTTT. Translated: CASSLGQMNTEAFF. Full variable domain (rest looked up from reference TRBV7-2 and TRBJ1-1): GAGVSQSPSNKVTEKGKDVELRCDPISGHTALYWYRQSLGQGLEFLIYFQGNSAPDKSGLPSDRFSAERTGGSVSTLTIQRTQQEDSAVYLCASSLGQMNTEAFFGQGTRLTVV.